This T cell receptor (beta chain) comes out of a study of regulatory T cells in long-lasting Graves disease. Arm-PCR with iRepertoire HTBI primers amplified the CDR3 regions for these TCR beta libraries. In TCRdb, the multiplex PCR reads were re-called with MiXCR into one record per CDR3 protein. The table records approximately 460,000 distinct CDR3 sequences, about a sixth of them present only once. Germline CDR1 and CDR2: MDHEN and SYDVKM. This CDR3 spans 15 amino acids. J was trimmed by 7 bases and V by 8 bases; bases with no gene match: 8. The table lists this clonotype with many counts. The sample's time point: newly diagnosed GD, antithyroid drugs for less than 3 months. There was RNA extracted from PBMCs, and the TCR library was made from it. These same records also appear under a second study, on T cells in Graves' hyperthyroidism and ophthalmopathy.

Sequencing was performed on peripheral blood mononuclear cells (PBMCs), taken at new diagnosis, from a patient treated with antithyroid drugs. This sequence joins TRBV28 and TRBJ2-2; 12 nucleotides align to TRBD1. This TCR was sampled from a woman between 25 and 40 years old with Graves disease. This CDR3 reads CASHQGQGAVGELFF. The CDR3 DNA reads TGTGCCAGCCACCAGGGACAGGGGGCCGTCGGGGAGCTGTTTTTT.